This T cell receptor beta chain was recorded in a study of cytomegalovirus exposure and HLA in healthy donors. Study-wide findings and caveats: The CMV antigen specificity of a few CMV-associated chains was confirmed through in vitro analysis. Usually a TCR sequence was rare, but some public TCRs were found in many donors.

Primers included in the PCR were 60 Vbeta and 13 Jbeta primers. Method: immunoSEQ multiplex PCR; TCRdb's copy keeps in-frame clones and lacks some. The sample includes about 130,000 clones, 70% to 80% seen only once; the top ten take over 2%. On this clone: Its antigen is as yet unknown.

V was shortened by 1 base and J by 1 base, with 7 bases between the two germline ends. This CDR3 has 14 residues. Germline CDR1 and CDR2: LNHDA and SQIVND (reference sequence). Sequencing was performed on PBMCs. The chain recombines TRBV19 with TRBJ1-1; TRBD1 might be the D (6 bases). This clonotype was sampled from a woman aged 55 to 70 in good health and CMV-seropositive. CDR3 DNA sequence: TGTGCCAGTAGTATAGTAGGGGGGAACACTGAAGCTTTCTTT. Amino acids: CASSIVGGNTEAFF.